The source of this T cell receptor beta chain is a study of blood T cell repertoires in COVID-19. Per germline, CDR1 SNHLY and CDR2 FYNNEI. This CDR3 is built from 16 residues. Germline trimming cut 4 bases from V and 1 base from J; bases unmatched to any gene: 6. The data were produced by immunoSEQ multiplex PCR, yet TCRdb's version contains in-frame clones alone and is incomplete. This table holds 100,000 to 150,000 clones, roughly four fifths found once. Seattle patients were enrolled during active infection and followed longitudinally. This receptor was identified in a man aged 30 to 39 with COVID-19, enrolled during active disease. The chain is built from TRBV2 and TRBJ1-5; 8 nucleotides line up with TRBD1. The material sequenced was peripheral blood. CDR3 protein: CASSASGGLSNQPQHF. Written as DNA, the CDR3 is TGTGCCAGCAGTGCATCAGGGGGCTTGAGCAATCAGCCCCAGCATTTT. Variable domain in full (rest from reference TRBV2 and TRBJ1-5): EPEVTQTPSHQVTQMGQEVILRCVPISNHLYFYWYRQILGQKVEFLVSFYNNEISEKSEIFDDQFSVERPDGSNFTLKIRSTKLEDSAMYFCASSASGGLSNQPQHFGDGTRLSIL.